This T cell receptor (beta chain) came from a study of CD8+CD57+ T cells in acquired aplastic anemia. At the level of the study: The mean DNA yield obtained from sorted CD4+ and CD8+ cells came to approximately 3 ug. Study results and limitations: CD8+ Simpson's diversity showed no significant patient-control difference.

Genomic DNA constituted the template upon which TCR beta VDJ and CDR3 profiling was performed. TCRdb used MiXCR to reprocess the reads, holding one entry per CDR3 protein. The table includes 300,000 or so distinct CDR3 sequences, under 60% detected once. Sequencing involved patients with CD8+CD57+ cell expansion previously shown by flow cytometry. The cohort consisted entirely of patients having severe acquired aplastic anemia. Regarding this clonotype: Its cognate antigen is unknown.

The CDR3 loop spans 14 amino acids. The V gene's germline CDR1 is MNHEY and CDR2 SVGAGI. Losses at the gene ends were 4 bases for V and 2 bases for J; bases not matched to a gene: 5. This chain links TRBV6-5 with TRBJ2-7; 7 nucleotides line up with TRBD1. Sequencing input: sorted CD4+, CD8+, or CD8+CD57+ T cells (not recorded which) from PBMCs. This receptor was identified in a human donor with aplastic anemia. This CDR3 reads CASSSTGIAYEQYF. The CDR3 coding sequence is TGTGCCAGCAGTTCGACAGGGATCGCCTACGAGCAGTACTTC.